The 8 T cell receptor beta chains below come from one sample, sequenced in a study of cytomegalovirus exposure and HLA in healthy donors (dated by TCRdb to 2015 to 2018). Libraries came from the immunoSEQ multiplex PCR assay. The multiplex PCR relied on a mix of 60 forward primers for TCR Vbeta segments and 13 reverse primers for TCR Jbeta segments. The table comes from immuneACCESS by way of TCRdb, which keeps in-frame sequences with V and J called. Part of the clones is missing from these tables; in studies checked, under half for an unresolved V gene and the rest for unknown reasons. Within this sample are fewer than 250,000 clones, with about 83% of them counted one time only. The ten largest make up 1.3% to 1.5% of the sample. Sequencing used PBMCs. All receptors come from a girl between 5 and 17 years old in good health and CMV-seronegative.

CDR3 protein: CAISEIGSREQYF. CDR3 sequence (DNA): TGTGCCATCAGTGAGATTGGGTCGAGGGAGCAGTACTTC. V is TRBV10-3 and J is TRBJ2-7; D gene uncertain. The CDR3 length is 13 residues. V was cut by 2 bases and J by 7 bases, with 12 bases left in between. CDR1 ENHRY and CDR2 SYGVKD come from the germline V gene.

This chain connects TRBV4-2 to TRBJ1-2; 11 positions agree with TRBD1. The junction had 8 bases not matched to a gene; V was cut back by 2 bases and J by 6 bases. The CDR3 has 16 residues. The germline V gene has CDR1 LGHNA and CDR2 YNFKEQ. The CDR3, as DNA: TGTGCCAGCAGCCAATTAGGGACAGGGGGTTTGAATGGCTACACCTTC. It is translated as CASSQLGTGGLNGYTF.

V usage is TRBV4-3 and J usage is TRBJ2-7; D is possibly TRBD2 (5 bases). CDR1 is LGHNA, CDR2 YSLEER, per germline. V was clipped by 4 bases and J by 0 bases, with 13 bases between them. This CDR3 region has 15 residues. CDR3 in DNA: TGCGCCAGCAGCCGTCACTCGGGGAGCTCCTACGAGCAGTACTTC. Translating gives CASSRHSGSSYEQYF.

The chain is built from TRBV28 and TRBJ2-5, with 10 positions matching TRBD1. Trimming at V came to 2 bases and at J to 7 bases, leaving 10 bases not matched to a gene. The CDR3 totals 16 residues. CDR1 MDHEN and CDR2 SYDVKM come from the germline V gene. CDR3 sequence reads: CASSLPRDRGDPTQYF. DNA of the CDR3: TGTGCCAGCAGTTTACCCAGGGACAGGGGAGATCCGACCCAGTACTTC. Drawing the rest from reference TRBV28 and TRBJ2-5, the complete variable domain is DVKVTQSSRYLVKRTGEKVFLECVQDMDHENMFWYRQDPGLGLRLIYFSYDVKMKEKGDIPEGYSVSREKKERFSLILESASTNQTSMYLCASSLPRDRGDPTQYFGPGTRLLVL.

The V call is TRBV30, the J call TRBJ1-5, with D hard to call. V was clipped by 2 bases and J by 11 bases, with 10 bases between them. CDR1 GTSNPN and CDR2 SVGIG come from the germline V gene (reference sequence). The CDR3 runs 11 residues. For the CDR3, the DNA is TGTGCCTGGAGTACGGGGTCAGCCCAGCATTTT. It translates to CAWSTGSAQHF.

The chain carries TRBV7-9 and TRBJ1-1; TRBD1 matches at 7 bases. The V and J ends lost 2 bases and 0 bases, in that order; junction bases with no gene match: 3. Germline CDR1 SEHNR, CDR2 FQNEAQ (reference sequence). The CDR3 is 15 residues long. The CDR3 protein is CASSLQGVLNTEAFF. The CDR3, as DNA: TGTGCCAGCAGCTTACAGGGGGTCTTGAACACTGAAGCTTTCTTT.

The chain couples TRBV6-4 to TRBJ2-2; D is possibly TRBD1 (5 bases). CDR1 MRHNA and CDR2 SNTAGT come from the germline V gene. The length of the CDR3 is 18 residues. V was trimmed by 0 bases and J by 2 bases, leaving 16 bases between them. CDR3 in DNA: TGTGCCAGCAGTGACTCATTCCAGGGCGAGATTAACACCGGGGAGCTGTTTTTT. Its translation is CASSDSFQGEINTGELFF.

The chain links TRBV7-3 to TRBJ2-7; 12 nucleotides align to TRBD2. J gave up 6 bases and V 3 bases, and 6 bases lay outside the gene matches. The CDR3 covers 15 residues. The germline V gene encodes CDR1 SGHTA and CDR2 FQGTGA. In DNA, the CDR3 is TGTGCCAGCAGCTTTTCTAGCGGGAGGGCCTCCGAGCAGTACTTC. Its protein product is CASSFSSGRASEQYF.